Each of the 7 T cell receptor beta chains below was sequenced from the same sample in a study of somatic mutations in cytotoxic T cells in rheumatoid arthritis. Profiling relied on immunoSEQ multiplex PCR, and the TCRdb table lists in-frame clones only, not all of them. The sample shows about 19,000 clones, 85% of them seen only once. What was sequenced was CD8+ T cells sorted from blood. All receptors derive from a woman aged 35 to 49 with rheumatoid arthritis.

For the CDR3, the DNA is TGCGCCAGCAGCCAAGAATACGGGCTAGCGGGTAATGAGCAGTTCTTC. It codes for CASSQEYGLAGNEQFF. V and J are TRBV4-3 and TRBJ2-1, with 8 nucleotides matching TRBD2. Germline V lookup: CDR1 LGHNA, CDR2 YSLEER. V lost 0 bases and J lost 7; bases outside the gene matches: 8. This CDR3 comprises 16 residues.

The J gene is TRBJ2-1, the V gene TRBV6-5, with a possible D match to TRBD1 (6 bases). The germline gives CDR1 MNHEY, CDR2 SVGAGI. The CDR3 runs to 14 residues. Trimming took off 5 bases at V and 5 bases at J, with 13 bases between the two ends. CDR3: CASSPSTGHNEQFF. Written as DNA, the CDR3 is TGTGCCAGCAGTCCCTCGACAGGACACAATGAGCAGTTCTTC.

This clone was found once. This sequence joins TRBV9 and TRBJ2-7, with 10 bases lining up with TRBD2. V shed 4 bases, J shed 3 bases, and the junction held 1 base outside the gene matches. The CDR3 consists of 13 residues. Germline CDR1 and CDR2: SGDLS and YYNGEE. Written as DNA, the CDR3 is TGTGCCAGCAGCAGGACTAGCGGCTACGAGCAGTACTTC. This encodes CASSRTSGYEQYF. The full variable domain, rest sourced from reference TRBV9 and TRBJ2-7, is DSGVTQTPKHLITATGQRVTLRCSPRSGDLSVYWYQQSLDQGLQFLIQYYNGEERAKGNILERFSAQQFPDLHSELNLSSLELGDSALYFCASSRTSGYEQYFGPGTRLTVT.

The rearrangement uses TRBV4-1 and TRBJ1-5, with D tentatively TRBD1 (6 bases). Germline V gene sequence: CDR1 MGHRA, CDR2 YSYEKL. V was clipped by 1 base and J by 6 bases, with 13 bases between them. This CDR3 has 15 amino acids. CDR3: CASSQGEGERQPQHF. The CDR3 region has the DNA TGCGCCAGCAGCCAAGGAGAGGGGGAACGTCAGCCCCAGCATTTT.

V usage is TRBV29-1 and J usage is TRBJ2-1; possibly TRBD2 for D (6 bases). Germline CDR1 reads SQVTM; CDR2 reads ANQGSEA. V lost 0 bases to trimming and J lost 2 bases, with 14 bases between them. This CDR3 has 16 residues. This chain's CDR3 is CSVEDPGGPTYNEQFF. The CDR3, as DNA: TGCAGCGTTGAAGATCCCGGAGGGCCTACCTACAATGAGCAGTTCTTC.

The chain joins TRBV5-1 to TRBJ1-2; no firm D call. The V end lost 0 bases, the J end lost 4 bases, and 10 bases lay between the germline ends. The V gene's germline CDR1 is SGHRS and CDR2 YFSETQ. The CDR3 length is 14 residues. The CDR3 DNA reads as TGCGCCAGCAGCTTGGACACGGGAAGCTATGGCTACACCTTC. Translated, it gives CASSLDTGSYGYTF.

This chain links TRBV2 with TRBJ1-2; the D is unclear. Trimming pared 7 bases from V and 2 bases from J, leaving 14 bases between. Germline assignment: CDR1 SNHLY and CDR2 FYNNEI. The CDR3 length is 14 residues. In DNA form, the CDR3 reads TGTGCCAGCACCTACATGGCGGGCAACTATGGCTACACCTTC. It is translated as CASTYMAGNYGYTF.